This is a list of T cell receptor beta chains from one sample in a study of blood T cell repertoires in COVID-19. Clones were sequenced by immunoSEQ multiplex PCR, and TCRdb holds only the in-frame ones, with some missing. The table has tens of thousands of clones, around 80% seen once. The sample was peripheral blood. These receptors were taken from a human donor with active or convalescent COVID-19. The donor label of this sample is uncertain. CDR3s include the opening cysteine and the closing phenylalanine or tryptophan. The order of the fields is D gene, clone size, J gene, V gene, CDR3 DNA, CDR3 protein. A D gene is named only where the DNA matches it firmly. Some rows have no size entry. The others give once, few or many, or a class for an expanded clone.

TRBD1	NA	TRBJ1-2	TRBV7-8	TGTGCCAGCAGCGAAGAGGGGGCGGGGACAGGGATTGGCTACACCTTC	CASSEEGAGTGIGYTF
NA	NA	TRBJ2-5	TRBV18	TGTGCCAGCTCACCCCCCGAAGGGGGTAGAGAGACCCAGTACTTC	CASSPPEGGRETQYF
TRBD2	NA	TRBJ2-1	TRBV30	TGTGCCTGGAGTTCTAGCGGGACGGGTGAGCAGTTCTTC	CAWSSSGTGEQFF
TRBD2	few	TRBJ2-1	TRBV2	TGTGCCAGCAGTGGACTAGCGGGAGGTCTTTACAATGAGCAGTTCTTC	CASSGLAGGLYNEQFF
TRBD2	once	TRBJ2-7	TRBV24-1	TGTGCCACCAGTGATGGACTAGCGGAGACCTACGAGCAGTACTTC	CATSDGLAETYEQYF
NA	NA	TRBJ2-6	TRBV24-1	TGTGCCACCAGTGATTTCGGCCGGGAAGGGGCCAACGTCCTGACTTTC	CATSDFGREGANVLTF
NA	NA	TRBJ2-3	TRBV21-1	TGTGCCAGCAGCGGGGGGCCGGGAGGTGGGGCCGATACGCAGTATTTT	CASSGGPGGGADTQYF
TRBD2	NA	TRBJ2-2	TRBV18	TGTGCCAGCTCACCAACTAGCGGGAACACCGGGGAGCTGTTTTTT	CASSPTSGNTGELFF
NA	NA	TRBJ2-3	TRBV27	TGTGCCAGCAGCCGGACAATCCCTGGGTTAGATACGCAGTATTTT	CASSRTIPGLDTQYF
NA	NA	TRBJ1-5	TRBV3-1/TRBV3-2	TGTGCCAGCAGCCAAGAGAGAGGGTCGGCAAAACAGCCCCAGCATTTT	CASSQERGSAKQPQHF
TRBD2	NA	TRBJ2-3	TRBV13	TGTGCCAGCAGCCGAACTAGCGGGAGGACGGAGGATACGCAGTATTTT	CASSRTSGRTEDTQYF
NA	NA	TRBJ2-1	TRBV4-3	TGCGCCAGCAGCCAAGGACTTAGCTCCTACAATGAGCAGTTCTTC	CASSQGLSSYNEQFF
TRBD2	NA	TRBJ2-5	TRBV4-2	TGTGCCAGCAGCCAAGAGACATCCGGGGAGGGGACCCAGTACTTC	CASSQETSGEGTQYF
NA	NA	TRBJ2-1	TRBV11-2	TGTGCCAGCAGCGGTCGACAGACTCCCTCCTACAATGAGCAGTTCTTC	CASSGRQTPSYNEQFF
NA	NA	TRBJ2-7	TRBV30	TGTGCCTGGAGTGTTTGGACAGCCGCAGCCTACGAGCAGTACTTC	CAWSVWTAAAYEQYF
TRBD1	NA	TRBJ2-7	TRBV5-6	TGTGCCAGCAGCCTGCAGGGACAGGGATCCCACGAGCAGTACTTC	CASSLQGQGSHEQYF
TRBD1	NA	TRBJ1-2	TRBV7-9	TGTGCCAGCAGCAAAGGGGGGACAGTTAACTATGGCTACACCTTC	CASSKGGTVNYGYTF
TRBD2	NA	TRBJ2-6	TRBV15	TGTGCCACCAGACCGACTAGCGGGAGAGGGGCCAACGTCCTGACTTTC	CATRPTSGRGANVLTF
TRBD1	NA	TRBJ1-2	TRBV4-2	TGTGCCAGCAGCCCCTTTGACAGGGGGAACTATGGCTACACCTTC	CASSPFDRGNYGYTF
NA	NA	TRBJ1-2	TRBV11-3	TGTGCCAGCAGCTTAGAGTCGCGGGACGGCTCGCCGTACATCTATGGCTACACCTTC	CASSLESRDGSPYIYGYTF
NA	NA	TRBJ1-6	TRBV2	TGTGCCAGCAGTGACGACGGAGGACGTTCACCCCTCCACTTT	CASSDDGGRSPLHF
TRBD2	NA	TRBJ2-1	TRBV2	TGTGCCAGCAGCTCACTTAGCGGGAGAGATGAGCAGTTCTTC	CASSSLSGRDEQFF
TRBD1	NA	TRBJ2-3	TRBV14	TGTGCCAGCAGCCACCCCGGGACAGGGTCGGATACGCAGTATTTT	CASSHPGTGSDTQYF
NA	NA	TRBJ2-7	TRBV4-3	TGCGCCAGCAGCCAAGATTTTCTAGCGAGGTCCCACGAGCAGTACTTC	CASSQDFLARSHEQYF
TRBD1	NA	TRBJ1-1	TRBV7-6	TGTGCCAGCAGCTTAGCCTACGACAGGGTCCGTGAAGCTTTCTTT	CASSLAYDRVREAFF
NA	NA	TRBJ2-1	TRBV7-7	TGTGCCAGCAGGGACCGGGACAAATACAATGAGCAGTTCTTC	CASRDRDKYNEQFF
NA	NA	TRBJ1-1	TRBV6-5	TGTGCCAGCACCCTGACAGAGAACACTGAAGCTTTCTTT	CASTLTENTEAFF
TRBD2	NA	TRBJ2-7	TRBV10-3	TGTGCCATCCAGGCGGGAGGGCCCAAAGAGCAGTACTTC	CAIQAGGPKEQYF
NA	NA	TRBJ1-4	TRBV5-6	TGTGCCAGCAGCTTGGGTTGGGGCAGTCCTGCAACTAATGAAAAACTGTTTTTT	CASSLGWGSPATNEKLFF
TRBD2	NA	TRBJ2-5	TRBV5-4	TGTGCCAGCAGTCAGACTAGCGGGAGGGCCGGACAAGAGACCCAGTACTTC	CASSQTSGRAGQETQYF
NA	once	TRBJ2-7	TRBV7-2	TGTGCCAGCAGCTTAGGCATACGGGTCGAGCAGTACTTC	CASSLGIRVEQYF
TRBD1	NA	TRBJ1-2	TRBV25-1	TGTGCCAGCAGCAAGACAGGGCGGAGTAACTATGGCTACACCTTC	CASSKTGRSNYGYTF
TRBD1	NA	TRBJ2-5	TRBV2	TGTGCCAGCAGCCGACAGGGAGAGACCCAGTACTTC	CASSRQGETQYF
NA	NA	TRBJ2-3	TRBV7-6	TGTGCCAGCAGCAAACAGGGAGGGACAGATACGCAGTATTTT	CASSKQGGTDTQYF
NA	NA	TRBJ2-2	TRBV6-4	TGTGCCAGCAGTGACGGAGACACCGGGGAGCTGTTTTTT	CASSDGDTGELFF
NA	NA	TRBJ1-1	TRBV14	TGTGCCAGCAGCCAAGAATTCGTGATGAGGGCTGAAGCTTTCTTT	CASSQEFVMRAEAFF
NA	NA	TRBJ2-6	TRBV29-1	TGCAGCGTTACTGAAGGGGCCAACGTCCTGACTTTC	CSVTEGANVLTF
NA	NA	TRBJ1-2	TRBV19	TGTGCCAGCGGGGACTATGGCTACACCTTC	CASGDYGYTF
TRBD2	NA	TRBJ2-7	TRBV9	TGTGCCAGCAGCGTGCTAGCGGACGTTAACGAGCAGTACTTC	CASSVLADVNEQYF
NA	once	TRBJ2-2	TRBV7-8	TGTGCCAGCAGCTGGAGCGACACCGGGGAGCTGTTTTTT	CASSWSDTGELFF
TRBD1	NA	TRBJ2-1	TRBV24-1	TGTGCCACCAGTGACCGAGGGACAGGGGGGTCGCATGAGCAGTTCTTC	CATSDRGTGGSHEQFF
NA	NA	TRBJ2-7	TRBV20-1	TGCAGTGCTCCCGAACAGGGAGAGCAGTACTTC	CSAPEQGEQYF
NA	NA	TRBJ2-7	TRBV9	TGTGCCAGCAGCGAGGGGGAGGGGGGCTCCTACGAGCAGTACTTC	CASSEGEGGSYEQYF
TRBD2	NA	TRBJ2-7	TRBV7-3	TGTGCCAGCAGCCCCCAGACTAGCGGGACCTACGAGCAGTACTTC	CASSPQTSGTYEQYF
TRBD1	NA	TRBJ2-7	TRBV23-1	TGCGCCAGCAGCCCGAACGGGACAGTTTTCTACGAGCAGTACTTC	CASSPNGTVFYEQYF
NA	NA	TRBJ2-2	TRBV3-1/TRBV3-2	TGTGCCAGCAGCCAAGAGTTGTTGGTGCGCGGGCCCGGGGAGCTGTTTTTT	CASSQELLVRGPGELFF
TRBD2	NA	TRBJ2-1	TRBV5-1	TGCGCCAGCAGCTTGTCAGCGGGGGCCACTGGGCATGAGCAGTTCTTC	CASSLSAGATGHEQFF
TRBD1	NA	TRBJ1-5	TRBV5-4	TGTGCCAGCAGCCTTGACAGGGATACGAATCAGCCCCAGCATTTT	CASSLDRDTNQPQHF
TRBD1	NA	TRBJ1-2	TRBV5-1	TGCGCCAGCAGCAGGACAGGGGGCACTAACTATGGCTACACCTTC	CASSRTGGTNYGYTF